One and the same sample provided the 20 T cell receptor beta chains below, sequenced in a study of a mutant IDH1 vaccine in newly diagnosed glioma. Indicated time point: week 23, last vaccination. The investigators gave 300 ug of mutant IDH1 20-mer peptide in each vaccine dose, together with topical imiquimod. These TCRs are of unknown antigen specificity. Generated by immunoSEQ multiplex PCR, the TCRdb table keeps only in-frame clones and is missing some. The table shows some 80,000 clones, with about 85% occurring only once. This specimen consisted of PBMCs, obtained from a glioma patient whose treatment included an IDH1 peptide vaccine. These receptors were taken from a woman in her forties or fifties with glioma.

The rearrangement joins TRBV6-1 to TRBJ2-7, with a weak D call TRBD2 (5 bases). The CDR3 has 13 amino acids. Between the trimmed V and J ends, which lost 5 bases and 3 bases, there was a span of 11 bases. Germline V lookup: CDR1 MNHNS, CDR2 SASEGT. The CDR3 coding sequence is TGTGCCAGCAGTACCAGCGGTTACTACGAGCAGTACTTC. As protein: CASSTSGYYEQYF.

This chain links TRBV7-6 with TRBJ2-2; 7 bases are a match to TRBD1. The CDR3 runs to 15 residues. The germline V gene encodes CDR1 SGHVS and CDR2 FNYEAQ. After removal of 1 base from V and 1 base from J, the junction contained 0 bases not matched to a gene. The CDR3, as DNA: TGTGCCAGCAGCTTAGGGACAGGGAACACCGGGGAGCTGTTTTTT. Its translation is CASSLGTGNTGELFF.

V and J are TRBV11-2 and TRBJ2-2; 10 bases line up with TRBD1. The junction had 3 bases not matched to a gene; V was cut back by 1 base and J by 7 bases. The CDR3 totals 15 residues. Germline CDR1 SGHAT, CDR2 FQNNGV. CDR3 amino acids: CASSLGQGAVGELFF. CDR3 nucleotide sequence: TGTGCCAGCAGCTTAGGACAGGGGGCCGTCGGGGAGCTGTTTTTT.

V usage is TRBV7-9 and J usage is TRBJ2-3; TRBD2 aligns across 14 bases. Germline V gene data show CDR1 as SEHNR and CDR2 as FQNEAQ (reference sequence). V lost 5 bases and J lost 0; bases outside the gene matches: 7. CDR3 length equals 18 residues. The CDR3 DNA reads as TGTGCCAGCAGCACCGGGACTAGCGGGAGTCCTAGCACAGATACGCAGTATTTT. Its translation: CASSTGTSGSPSTDTQYF.

The CDR3 reads CASSQVSGKDTQYF. As DNA, the CDR3 is TGCGCCAGCAGCCAAGTTAGCGGGAAAGATACGCAGTATTTT. The gene calls are TRBV4-1 and TRBJ2-3; 8 nucleotides line up with TRBD2. Per germline, CDR1 MGHRA and CDR2 YSYEKL. V shed 1 base and J 5 bases; nucleotides not matched to a gene: 2. The CDR3 consists of 14 residues.

The sample holds one count of this clone. The rearrangement joins TRBV5-1 to TRBJ2-5, with D unresolved. This CDR3 has 14 residues. Deletions cut 0 bases from V and 7 bases from J, with 13 bases between. CDR1 and CDR2 from the germline V gene are SGHRS and YFSETQ. For the CDR3, the DNA is TGCGCCAGCAGCTTGGCTCTAGACGGCGGGACCCAGTACTTC. This encodes CASSLALDGGTQYF.

In this sample, this clone turned up once. The V gene is TRBV7-9, the J gene TRBJ2-6; no firm D call. Germline loops: CDR1 SEHNR, CDR2 FQNEAQ (reference sequence). This CDR3 is 15 amino acids long. The germline V and J ends were trimmed by 3 bases and 4 bases, with 10 bases remaining between them. This CDR3 is CASSFGLAGANVLTF. The DNA of the CDR3 is TGTGCCAGCAGCTTTGGGCTCGCCGGGGCCAACGTCCTGACTTTC.

This chain links TRBV4-1 with TRBJ2-7; TRBD1 aligns across 10 bases. The CDR3 covers 13 residues. V gave up 4 bases and J gave up 3 bases; unmatched junction bases: 0. Germline values: CDR1 MGHRA, CDR2 YSYEKL. In DNA, the CDR3 is TGCGCCAGCAGCCGGGACAGGGGCTACGAGCAGTACTTC. Translated: CASSRDRGYEQYF.

This clone was detected only a few times. The V call is TRBV9, the J call TRBJ2-2; no reliable D call. The CDR3 is 15 residues long. V was pared by 3 bases and J by 3 bases, with 12 bases between. CDR1 SGDLS and CDR2 YYNGEE come from the germline V gene. CDR3 bases: TGTGCCAGCAGCGCTGGCGACGGATACACCGGGGAGCTGTTTTTT. Translating gives CASSAGDGYTGELFF.

This chain connects TRBV18 to TRBJ2-5, with no clear D. This CDR3 spans 14 amino acids. Germline CDR1 is KGHSH and CDR2 is LQKENI. Trimming shortened V by 0 bases and J by 8 bases, and 13 bases separated the two germline ends. This CDR3 reads CASSPPVRSATQYF. The CDR3 bases are TGTGCCAGCTCACCACCAGTCAGGTCAGCAACCCAGTACTTC. The full variable domain, its missing parts supplied by reference TRBV18 and TRBJ2-5, is NAGVMQNPRHLVRRRGQEARLRCSPMKGHSHVYWYRQLPEEGLKFMVYLQKENIIDESGMPKERFSAEFPKEGPSILRIQQVVRGDSAAYFCASSPPVRSATQYFGPGTRLLVL.

This rearrangement joins TRBV5-5 to TRBJ2-7; 12 bases fit TRBD2. Trimming removed 4 bases from V and 3 bases from J; junction bases left unmatched: 5. The CDR3 sequence is 15 residues long. Germline V gene lookup returns CDR1 SGHKS and CDR2 YYEKEE (reference sequence). The CDR3 DNA is TGTGCCAGCAGCCTCCCGACTAGCGGGAGCTACGAGCAGTACTTC. It is translated as CASSLPTSGSYEQYF.

In its sample, this clone was seen once. This chain links TRBV15 with TRBJ2-7; D not resolved. The V and J ends lost 1 base and 0 bases respectively, with 7 bases between them. The length of the CDR3 is 14 residues. In germline, CDR1 is LNHNV, CDR2 YYDKDF (reference sequence). The CDR3 loop is CATSRVPYSYEQYF. The CDR3 DNA sequence: TGTGCCACCAGCAGAGTACCCTACTCCTACGAGCAGTACTTC. Complete variable domain (other parts from reference TRBV15 and TRBJ2-7): DAMVIQNPRYQVTQFGKPVTLSCSQTLNHNVMYWYQQKSSQAPKLLFHYYDKDFNNEADTPDNFQSRRPNTSFCFLDIRSPGLGDTAMYLCATSRVPYSYEQYFGPGTRLTVT.

The gene calls are TRBV28 and TRBJ1-5; 9 bases map to TRBD1. CDR1 and CDR2 (germline): MDHEN, SYDVKM. The V and J ends lost 2 bases and 6 bases, in that order; junction bases with no gene match: 11. The CDR3 runs 17 residues. The CDR3 DNA reads TGTGCCAGCAGTTTAGGGACCTCACAGGGGGCTGGTCAGCCCCAGCATTTT. Translation gives CASSLGTSQGAGQPQHF.

The chain carries TRBV7-6 and TRBJ2-5; 10 positions match TRBD1. Unmatched junction bases numbered 4, after V lost 5 bases and J lost 4 bases. The CDR3 loop spans 14 amino acids. Per the germline V gene, CDR1 is SGHVS and CDR2 is FNYEAQ. The CDR3 DNA is TGTGCCAGCAGCCAGGGACAGGGGTCAGAGACCCAGTACTTC. It specifies CASSQGQGSETQYF.

This clone was found once. The gene calls are TRBV9 and TRBJ1-5, with D maybe TRBD1 (6 bases). This CDR3 is 14 amino acids long. Germline V gene sequence: CDR1 SGDLS, CDR2 YYNGEE. V was clipped by 3 bases and J by 7 bases, with 14 bases between them. The CDR3 reads CASSASRGGQPQHF. The CDR3 DNA reads as TGTGCCAGCAGCGCCAGCAGGGGTGGGCAGCCCCAGCATTTT.

This rearrangement joins TRBV27 to TRBJ2-1; D remains ambiguous. Looked up from germline, CDR1 is MNHEY and CDR2 is SMNVEV (reference sequence). The CDR3 has 13 residues. V lost 5 bases to trimming and J lost 6 bases, with 11 bases between them. The CDR3 is CASSLPLGNEQFF. The CDR3 DNA reads as TGTGCCAGCAGTCTACCCCTAGGCAATGAGCAGTTCTTC.

The gene calls are TRBV9 and TRBJ2-3; a weak D match, TRBD2 (5 bases). Germline V gene sequence: CDR1 SGDLS, CDR2 YYNGEE. The V end lost 0 bases, the J end lost 2 bases, and 10 bases lay between the germline ends. The CDR3 has 15 amino acids. CDR3 loop: CASSVGVAPTDTQYF. The CDR3 DNA reads TGTGCCAGCAGCGTAGGGGTAGCGCCCACAGATACGCAGTATTTT.

A few counts support this clone. The chain combines TRBV10-3 with TRBJ2-1; a possible D gene is TRBD2 (6 bases). The germline V gene encodes CDR1 ENHRY and CDR2 SYGVKD. The germline V and J ends were trimmed by 0 bases and 0 bases, with 6 bases remaining between them. The CDR3 runs to 15 residues. The CDR3 DNA sequence: TGTGCCATCAGTGAGTCGGACTACTCCTACAATGAGCAGTTCTTC. It specifies CAISESDYSYNEQFF.

The chain combines TRBV11-2 with TRBJ1-1, with D possibly matching TRBD1 (6 bases). V was trimmed by 2 bases and J by 6 bases, leaving 10 bases between them. Per germline, CDR1 SGHAT and CDR2 FQNNGV. This CDR3 contains 13 residues. The CDR3 coding sequence is TGTGCCAGCAGCTTATACAGGGAGTCTGAAGCTTTCTTT. This sequence encodes CASSLYRESEAFF.

The rearrangement uses TRBV10-3 and TRBJ2-1, with 12 nucleotides matching TRBD1. The CDR3 runs 13 residues. The V segment lost 4 bases and the J segment 9 bases; nucleotides outside the gene matches: 1. Germline CDR1 and CDR2: ENHRY and SYGVKD. CDR3: CAISGGQGAEQFF. DNA of the CDR3: TGTGCCATCAGTGGGGGACAGGGGGCTGAGCAGTTCTTC.